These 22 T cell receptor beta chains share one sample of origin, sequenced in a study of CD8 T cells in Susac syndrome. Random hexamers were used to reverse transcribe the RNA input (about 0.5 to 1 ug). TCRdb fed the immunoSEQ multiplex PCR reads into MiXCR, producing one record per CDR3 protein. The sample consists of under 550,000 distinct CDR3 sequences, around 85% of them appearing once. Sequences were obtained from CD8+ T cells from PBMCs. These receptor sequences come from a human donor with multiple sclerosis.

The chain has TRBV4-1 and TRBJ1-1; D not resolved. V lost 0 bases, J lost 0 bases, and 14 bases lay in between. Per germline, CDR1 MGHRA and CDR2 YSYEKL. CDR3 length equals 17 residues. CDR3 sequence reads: CASSQDGESLMNTEAFF. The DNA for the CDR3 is TGCGCCAGCAGCCAAGACGGGGAGAGCCTCATGAACACTGAAGCTTTCTTT.

For the CDR3, the DNA is TGCACCTCCTCTTGGGGGACAGAATTCTACGAGCAGTACTTC. This translates into CTSSWGTEFYEQYF. This chain uses TRBV29-1 with TRBJ2-7; TRBD1 matches 7 bases. The CDR3 totals 14 residues. CDR1 is SQVTM, CDR2 ANQGSEA, per germline.

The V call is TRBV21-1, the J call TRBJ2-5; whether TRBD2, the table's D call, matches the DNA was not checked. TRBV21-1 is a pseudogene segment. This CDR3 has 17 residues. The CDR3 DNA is TGTGCCAGCAGCACCATCGGACCTCGGCGGGAGCAAGAGACCCAGTACTTC. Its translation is CASSTIGPRREQETQYF.

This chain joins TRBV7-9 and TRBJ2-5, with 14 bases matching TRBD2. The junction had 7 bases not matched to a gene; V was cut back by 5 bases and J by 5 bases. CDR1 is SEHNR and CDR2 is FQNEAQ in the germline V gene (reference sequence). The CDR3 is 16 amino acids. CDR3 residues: CASSTRLAGGKETQYF. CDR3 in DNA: TGTGCCAGCAGCACCCGACTAGCGGGAGGGAAGGAGACCCAGTACTTC.

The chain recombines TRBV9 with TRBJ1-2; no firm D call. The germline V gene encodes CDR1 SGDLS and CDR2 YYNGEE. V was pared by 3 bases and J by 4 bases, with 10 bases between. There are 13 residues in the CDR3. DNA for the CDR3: TGTGCCAGCAGCGCCCCAGGCCTCTATGGCTACACCTTC. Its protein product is CASSAPGLYGYTF.

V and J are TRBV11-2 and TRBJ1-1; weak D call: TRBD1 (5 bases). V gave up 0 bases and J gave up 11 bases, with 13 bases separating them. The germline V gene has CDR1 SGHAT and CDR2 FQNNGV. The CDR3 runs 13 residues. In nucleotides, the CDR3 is TGTGCCAGCAGCTTAGATAACGGAGGGGAGGCTTTCTTT. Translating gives CASSLDNGGEAFF.

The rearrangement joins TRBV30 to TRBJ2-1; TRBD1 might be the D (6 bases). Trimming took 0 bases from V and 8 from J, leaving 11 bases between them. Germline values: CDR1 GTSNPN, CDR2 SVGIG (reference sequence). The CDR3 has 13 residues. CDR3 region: CAWSVQGDDEQFF. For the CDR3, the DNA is TGTGCCTGGAGTGTACAGGGTGACGATGAGCAGTTCTTC.

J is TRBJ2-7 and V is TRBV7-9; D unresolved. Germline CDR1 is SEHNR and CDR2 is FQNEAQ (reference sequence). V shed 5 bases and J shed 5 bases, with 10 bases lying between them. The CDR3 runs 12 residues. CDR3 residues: CASSGTTNEQYF. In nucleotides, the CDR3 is TGTGCCAGCAGCGGCACAACGAACGAGCAGTACTTC.

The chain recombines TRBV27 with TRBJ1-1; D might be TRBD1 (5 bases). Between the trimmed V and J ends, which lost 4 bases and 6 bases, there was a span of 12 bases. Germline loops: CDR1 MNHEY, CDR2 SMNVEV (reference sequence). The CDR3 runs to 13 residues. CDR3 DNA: TGTGCCAGCAGTTGGGTAGGGGTGGCTGAAGCTTTCTTT. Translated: CASSWVGVAEAFF.

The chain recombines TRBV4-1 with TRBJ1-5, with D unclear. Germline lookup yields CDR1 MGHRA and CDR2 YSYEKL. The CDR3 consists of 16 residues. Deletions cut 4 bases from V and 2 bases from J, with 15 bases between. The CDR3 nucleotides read TGCGCCAGCAGCCCCTCTACTTCTGGGGGCAATCAGCCCCAGCATTTT. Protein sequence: CASSPSTSGGNQPQHF.

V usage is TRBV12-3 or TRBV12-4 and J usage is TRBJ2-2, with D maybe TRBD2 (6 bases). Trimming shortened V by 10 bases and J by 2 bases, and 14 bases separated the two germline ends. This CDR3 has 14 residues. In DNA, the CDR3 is TGTGCCATCTCGGGAGCGGCTAACACCGGGGAGCTGTTTTTT. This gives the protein CAISGAANTGELFF.

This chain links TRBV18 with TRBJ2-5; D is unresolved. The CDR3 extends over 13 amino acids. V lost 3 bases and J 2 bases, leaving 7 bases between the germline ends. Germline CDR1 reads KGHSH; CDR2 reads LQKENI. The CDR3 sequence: CASSPEEQETQYF. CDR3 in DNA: TGTGCCAGCTCACCGGAAGAGCAAGAGACCCAGTACTTC.

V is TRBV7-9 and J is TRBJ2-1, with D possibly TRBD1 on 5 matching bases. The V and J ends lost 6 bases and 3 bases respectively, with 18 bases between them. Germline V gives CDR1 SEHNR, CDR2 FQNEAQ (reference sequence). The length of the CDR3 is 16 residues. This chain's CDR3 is CASRSGFRGFYNEQFF. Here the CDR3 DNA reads TGTGCCAGCAGATCAGGGTTTAGGGGTTTCTACAATGAGCAGTTCTTC.

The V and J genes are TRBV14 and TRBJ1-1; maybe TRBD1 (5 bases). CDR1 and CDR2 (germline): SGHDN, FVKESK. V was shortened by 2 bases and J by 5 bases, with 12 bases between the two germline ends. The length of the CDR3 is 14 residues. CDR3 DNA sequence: TGTGCCAGCAGCCAACGTCAGGGTTGGACTGAAGCTTTCTTT. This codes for CASSQRQGWTEAFF.

CDR3 residues: CASQQIIQGATDTQYF. In DNA form, the CDR3 reads TGTGCCAGCCAGCAAATCATACAGGGGGCGACAGATACGCAGTATTTT. V gene TRBV5-6 combines with J gene TRBJ2-3; the match to TRBD1 covers 9 bases. V was pared by 7 bases and J by 3 bases, with 12 bases of the junction left unmatched. Looked up from germline, CDR1 is SGHDT and CDR2 is YYEEEE. This CDR3 comprises 16 residues.

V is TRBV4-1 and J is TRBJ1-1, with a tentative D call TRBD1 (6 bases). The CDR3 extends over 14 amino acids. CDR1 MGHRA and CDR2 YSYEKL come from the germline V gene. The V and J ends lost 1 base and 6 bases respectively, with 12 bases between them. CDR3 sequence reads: CASSQGQVKPEAFF. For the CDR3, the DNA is TGCGCCAGCAGCCAAGGACAGGTTAAACCTGAAGCTTTCTTT.

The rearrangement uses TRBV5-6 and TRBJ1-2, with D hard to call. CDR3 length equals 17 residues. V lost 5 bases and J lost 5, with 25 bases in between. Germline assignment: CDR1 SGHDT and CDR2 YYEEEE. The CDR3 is CASRWAFVDLHFYGYTF. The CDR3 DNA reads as TGTGCCAGCAGATGGGCGTTTGTTGATCTCCATTTTTATGGCTACACCTTC. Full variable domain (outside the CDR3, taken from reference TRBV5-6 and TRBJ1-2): DAGVTQSPTHLIKTRGQQVTLRCSPKSGHDTVSWYQQALGQGPQFIFQYYEEEERQRGNFPDRFSGHQFPNYSSELNVNALLLGDSALYLCASRWAFVDLHFYGYTFGSGTRLTVV.

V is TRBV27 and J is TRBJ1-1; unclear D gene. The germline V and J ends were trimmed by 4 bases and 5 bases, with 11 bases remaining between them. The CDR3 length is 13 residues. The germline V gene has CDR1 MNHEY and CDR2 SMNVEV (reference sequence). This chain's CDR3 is CASSSPLRTEAFF. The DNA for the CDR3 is TGTGCCAGCAGTTCCCCGTTGAGGACTGAAGCTTTCTTT.

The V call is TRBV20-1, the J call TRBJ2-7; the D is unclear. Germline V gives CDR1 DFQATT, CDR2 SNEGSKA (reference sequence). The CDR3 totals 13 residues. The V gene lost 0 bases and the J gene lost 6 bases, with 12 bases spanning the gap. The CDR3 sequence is CSARDSSGPEQYF. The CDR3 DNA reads TGCAGTGCTAGAGATTCGTCAGGTCCCGAGCAGTACTTC.

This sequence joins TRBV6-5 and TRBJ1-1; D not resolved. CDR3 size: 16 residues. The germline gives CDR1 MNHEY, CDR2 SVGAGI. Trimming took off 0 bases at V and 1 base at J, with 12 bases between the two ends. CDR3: CASSYSIGEGNTEAFF. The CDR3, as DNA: TGTGCCAGCAGTTACTCGATCGGGGAGGGGAACACTGAAGCTTTCTTT.

CDR3 sequence (DNA): TGCAGTGCTAGCGGGCTAGCGGGAGGGCCTGACATTCAGTACTTC. It codes for CSASGLAGGPDIQYF. V is TRBV20-1 and J is TRBJ2-4; 12 bases are a match to TRBD2. Germline V gives CDR1 DFQATT, CDR2 SNEGSKA (reference sequence). The V segment lost 3 bases and the J segment 8 bases; nucleotides outside the gene matches: 8. This CDR3 has 15 amino acids.

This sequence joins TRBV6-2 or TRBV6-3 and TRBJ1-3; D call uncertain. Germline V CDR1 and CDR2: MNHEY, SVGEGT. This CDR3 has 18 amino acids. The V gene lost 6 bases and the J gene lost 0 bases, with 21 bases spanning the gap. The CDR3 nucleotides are TGTGCCAGCAGCTCCCCCGGGAGAGGGCCGAGCTCTGGAAACACCATATATTTT. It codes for CASSSPGRGPSSGNTIYF.